This TCR beta chain was recorded in a study of glioma-infiltrating T cells after dendritic cell vaccination (dated by TCRdb to about 2016). About the study as a whole: The cohort comprised about 15 glioblastoma patients from Phase I and II dendritic cell vaccination trials, 9 newly diagnosed and 6 with recurrent disease. Each patient was given three intradermal dendritic cell vaccine injections, spaced two weeks apart, in the arm below the axilla. The vaccine consisted of monocyte-derived dendritic cells cultured less than eight days with IL-4 and GM-CSF, then pulsed overnight with autologous tumor lysate. Deep sequencing of TCR beta CDR3 regions was used to quantify tumor-infiltrating lymphocyte content and compare tumor and blood repertoires in dendritic cell-vaccinated glioblastoma patients. Survival after dendritic cell vaccination was correlated with TCR sequencing metrics, including TIL content and tumor-blood repertoire overlap. Autologous tumor lysate-pulsed dendritic cell vaccination was administered to the patients between about 2002 and 2012.

Results and caveats for the whole study, not just this receptor: The three-group TCR overlap response model was described as speculative and requiring prospective validation. No direct relationship between TCR clonality and survival was found, suggesting that a diverse polyclonal response may matter. The cohort was small and heterogeneous, few patients had complete blood and tumor sets, and even fewer had initial-recurrent tumor pairs. After dendritic cell vaccination, a higher estimated pretreatment TIL content predicted longer time to progression and overall survival.

The count of this clone is one. Its binding antigen is unknown. Base qualities are missing; no much larger clone stands one base away. The immunoSEQ assay amplified TCRB CDR3 regions from approximately 2 micrograms of genomic DNA, or from all available DNA when less than that amount was available. For multiplex PCR, 60 forward primers for TCR V beta segments and 13 reverse primers for J beta segments were used. To estimate the number of reads per starting template, synthetic control templates were added to each sample at limiting dilution. Reads of 87 bp were generated by sequencing on the Illumina HiSeq System. The source study handled its data this way. To remove PCR and sequencing errors, closely related sequences were merged with a nearest neighbor algorithm. TCR overlap was measured as the percentage of unique tumor TCR beta sequences that were also present in the peripheral blood of the same patient. Sourced from immuneACCESS, this table was stored by TCRdb with only in-frame sequences that have V and J called. A share of the clones is absent; for the studies checked, an unresolved V gene accounts for under half, and the remainder has no known explanation. V, J and clone size were drawn from that table, and D and trimming were deduced from the DNA. Here the sample has just under 85,000 clones; approximately 90% occur a single time. More than 3% of the sample is taken by the ten largest.

CDR1 MNHEY and CDR2 SMNVEV are derived from the germline V gene (reference sequence). The CDR3, from cysteine to phenylalanine, totals 15 residues. Only the CDR3 DNA stays, 45 bases, in frame from base 1. V is pruned by 5 bases and J by 1 base, leaving 7 bases of the junction without a gene match. Selection of patients required sufficient residual fresh-frozen tumor tissue and over two years of available survival data. Although molecular status otherwise differed among the glioblastoma patients, no patient had an isocitrate dehydrogenase mutation. PBMC were collected before vaccination, two weeks after the third vaccination, and at tumor progression if progression occurred. The Qiagen DNeasy Blood extraction Kit was used to extract genomic DNA.

The specimen comprised blood, sampled before dendritic cell vaccination. The sequence came from a human donor with glioblastoma. The rearrangement joined TRBV27 to TRBJ1-1, with 7 bases in between that match TRBD1. The CDR3 sequence is CASSIQGRPNTEAFF. The DNA reads as follows: TGTGCCAGCAGTATACAGGGGCGCCCGAACACTGAAGCTTTCTTT.